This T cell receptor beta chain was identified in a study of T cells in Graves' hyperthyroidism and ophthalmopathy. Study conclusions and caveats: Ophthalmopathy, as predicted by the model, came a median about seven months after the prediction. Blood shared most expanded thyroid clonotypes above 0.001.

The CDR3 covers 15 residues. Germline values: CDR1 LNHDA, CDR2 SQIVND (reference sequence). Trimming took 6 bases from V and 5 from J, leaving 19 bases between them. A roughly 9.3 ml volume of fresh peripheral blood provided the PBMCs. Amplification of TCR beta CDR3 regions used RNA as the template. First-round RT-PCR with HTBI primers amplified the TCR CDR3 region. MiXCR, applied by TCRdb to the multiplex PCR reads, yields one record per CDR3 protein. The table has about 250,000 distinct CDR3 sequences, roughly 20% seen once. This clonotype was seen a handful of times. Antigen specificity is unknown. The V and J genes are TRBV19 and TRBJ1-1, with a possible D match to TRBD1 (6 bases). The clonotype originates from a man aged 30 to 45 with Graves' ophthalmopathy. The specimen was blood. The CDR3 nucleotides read TGTGCCAGTAGGGATCCGGGACAAAGGAGTACTGAAGCTTTCTTT. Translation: CASRDPGQRSTEAFF.